The 22 T cell receptor beta chains given below trace back to one sample, sequenced in a study of identical twins. TCRdb itself ran the 5' RACE reads through MiXCR, one entry per CDR3 protein. Among fewer than 900,000 distinct CDR3 sequences listed, about 20% were seen once. These data also formed part of another study, on T cells expressing NK-cell markers.

Sequenced sample: PBMCs. Every receptor here comes from a woman aged 18 to 35 in good health.

This clonotype was detected a few times. V and J are TRBV29-1 and TRBJ2-5; D call uncertain. V was cut by 5 bases and J by 4 bases, with 14 bases left in between. This CDR3 contains 13 residues. CDR1 and CDR2 (germline): SQVTM, ANQGSEA. CDR3 nucleotides: TGCAGCGTTTCCCCTGGCGGTCGAGAGACCCAGTACTTC. As protein: CSVSPGGRETQYF.

This clonotype was counted a few times. CDR3 sequence: CASSPRLAASYNEQFF. Here the CDR3 DNA reads TGTGCCAGCAGTCCAAGACTAGCGGCCTCCTACAATGAGCAGTTCTTC. This sequence joins TRBV12-3 or TRBV12-4 and TRBJ2-1; TRBD2 aligns across 9 bases. The CDR3 is 16 residues long. V lost 5 bases, J lost 0 bases, and 5 bases stayed unmatched.

This clonotype was counted only a few times. A much larger clone lies one base from this, so it may be a read error. The chain links TRBV28 to TRBJ2-7; D remains unclear. Trimming removed 2 bases at V and 2 bases at J, with 4 bases between. The CDR3 spans 12 residues. Germline assignment: CDR1 MDHEN and CDR2 SYDVKM. This CDR3 reads CASSLNAYEQYF. DNA of the CDR3: TGTGCCAGCAGTTTAAACGCCTACGAGCAGTACTTC.

This chain connects TRBV4-3 to TRBJ2-7; no definite D call. Germline V lookup: CDR1 LGHNA, CDR2 YSLEER. Between the trimmed V and J ends, which lost 0 bases and 3 bases, there was a span of 9 bases. This CDR3 is 14 amino acids long. CDR3 DNA: TGCGCCAGCAGCCAAGATACGGACGGCTACGAGCAGTACTTC. Translated, it gives CASSQDTDGYEQYF.

The chain has TRBV30 and TRBJ2-1, with D maybe TRBD1 (6 bases). The V gene lost 3 bases and the J gene lost 0 bases, with 12 bases spanning the gap. Germline assignment: CDR1 GTSNPN and CDR2 SVGIG (reference sequence). This CDR3 contains 15 residues. The CDR3 sequence is CAWSLGHSSYNEQFF. The CDR3 DNA follows: TGTGCCTGGAGCTTGGGACACAGCTCCTACAATGAGCAGTTCTTC.

V and J are TRBV7-9 and TRBJ1-2; the D is unclear. Looked up from germline, CDR1 is SEHNR and CDR2 is FQNEAQ (reference sequence). The CDR3 contains 11 residues. V lost 2 bases and J 7 bases, leaving 5 bases between the germline ends. The CDR3 loop is CASSLRSGYTF. The CDR3 DNA sequence: TGTGCCAGCAGCTTACGGAGTGGCTACACCTTC.

CDR3: CSANPATWVGYTF. The CDR3 bases are TGCAGTGCTAATCCGGCCACATGGGTCGGCTACACCTTC. V and J are TRBV20-1 and TRBJ1-2; D uncertain. The CDR3 has 13 amino acids. V lost 4 bases and J 8 bases, leaving 17 bases between the germline ends. Germline loops: CDR1 DFQATT, CDR2 SNEGSKA (reference sequence).

This clonotype was observed a few times. Written as DNA, the CDR3 is TGCAGTGCGGACGAAGCCCTTCGCGCAGATACGCAGTATTTT. Amino acid sequence: CSADEALRADTQYF. This chain connects TRBV20-1 to TRBJ2-3; the D is unclear. V lost 6 bases, J lost 4 bases, and 17 bases lay in between. This CDR3 has 14 residues. Germline CDR1 DFQATT, CDR2 SNEGSKA (reference sequence).

The V gene is TRBV6-5, the J gene TRBJ2-2; 7 bases match TRBD1. J gave up 4 bases and V 2 bases, and 4 bases lay outside the gene matches. CDR1 is MNHEY, CDR2 SVGAGI, per germline. The CDR3 spans 15 residues. CDR3 coding DNA: TGTGCCAGCAGTTACGAACACAGGGGCACCGGGGAGCTGTTTTTT. Protein sequence: CASSYEHRGTGELFF.

The V call is TRBV12-3 or TRBV12-4, the J call TRBJ2-7, with TRBD1 identical over 10 bases. The CDR3 is 15 residues long. The V and J ends lost 7 bases and 4 bases, in that order; junction bases with no gene match: 10. CDR3: CASTLGDRGLYEQYF. The CDR3 nucleotides read TGTGCCAGCACCCTGGGAGACAGGGGGCTATACGAGCAGTACTTC.

V gene TRBV9 combines with J gene TRBJ2-5; the D gene is possibly TRBD1 (7 bases). The V end was cut by 0 bases, the J end by 5 bases, with 11 bases between. This CDR3 region has 14 residues. The germline V gene has CDR1 SGDLS and CDR2 YYNGEE. CDR3 nucleotide sequence: TGTGCCAGCAGCGTAGGGAGGGGGCGGGAGACCCAGTACTTC. Protein product: CASSVGRGRETQYF.

This clonotype was recorded a few times. A junction end diverges from the germline sequence, so it may reflect a read error. The chain joins TRBV7-7 to TRBJ2-1, with D tentatively TRBD2 (6 bases). Germline V gene data show CDR1 as SSHAT and CDR2 as FNYEAQ (reference sequence). The CDR3 is 13 amino acids. In DNA form, the CDR3 reads TGTGCTAGCAGCACGGAGGGCCGAGGTGAGCAGTTCTTC. This encodes CASSTEGRGEQFF.

This clonotype was observed at least ten times. The V call is TRBV5-1, the J call TRBJ1-4, with a tentative D call TRBD1 (6 bases). The germline gives CDR1 SGHRS, CDR2 YFSETQ. This CDR3 is built from 12 residues. Trimming removed 7 bases at V and 6 bases at J, with 10 bases between. The CDR3 DNA is TGCGCCAGCCAGGGGAACGATGAAAAACTGTTTTTT. Its translation: CASQGNDEKLFF.

This clonotype was seen at least ten times. The chain uses TRBV20-1 and TRBJ2-1; 10 bases align to TRBD1. Per germline, CDR1 DFQATT and CDR2 SNEGSKA (reference sequence). The CDR3 length is 15 residues. V shed 0 bases, J shed 6 bases, and the junction held 5 bases outside the gene matches. In nucleotides, the CDR3 is TGCAGTGCTAGAGATTTGGGGACAGGGGTCAATGAGCAGTTCTTC. Translated, it gives CSARDLGTGVNEQFF.

This clonotype was picked up a small number of times. This rearrangement joins TRBV12-3 or TRBV12-4 to TRBJ2-2; D is ambiguous. Trimming removed 6 bases at V and 1 base at J, with 9 bases between. CDR3 length: 14 residues. CDR3 coding DNA: TGTGCCAGCAGCGCAGACAAGAACACCGGGGAGCTGTTTTTT. Its protein product is CASSADKNTGELFF.

This chain connects TRBV5-1 to TRBJ2-1, with 13 bases matching TRBD2. From germline, CDR1 is SGHRS and CDR2 YFSETQ. The junction had 17 bases not matched to a gene; V was cut back by 2 bases and J by 9 bases. This CDR3 contains 19 residues. The chain's CDR3 is CASSLVGGSGTSGAGEQFF. The CDR3 region has the DNA TGCGCCAGCAGCTTAGTAGGGGGATCCGGGACTAGCGGGGCCGGTGAGCAGTTCTTC.

In its sample, this clonotype was seen a few times. The chain joins TRBV12-3 or TRBV12-4 to TRBJ2-5; the match to TRBD2 covers 10 bases. The CDR3 covers 15 residues. The V and J ends lost 2 bases and 5 bases, in that order; junction bases with no gene match: 5. The chain's CDR3 is CASSLMLAGEETQYF. As DNA, the CDR3 is TGTGCCAGCAGTTTAATGCTAGCGGGAGAGGAGACCCAGTACTTC.

The gene calls are TRBV5-1 and TRBJ2-1, with 7 bases matching TRBD2. Germline trimming cut 0 bases from V and 7 bases from J; bases unmatched to any gene: 7. This CDR3 contains 15 residues. Germline CDR1 SGHRS, CDR2 YFSETQ. In DNA, the CDR3 is TGCGCCAGCAGCTTGGAGAGGGTCGGGGGGAATGAGCAGTTCTTC. Translating it yields CASSLERVGGNEQFF.

There are a few counts of this clonotype. This chain uses TRBV29-1 with TRBJ2-7, with D unresolved. Germline V gene sequence: CDR1 SQVTM, CDR2 ANQGSEA. V was shortened by 4 bases and J by 0 bases, with 10 bases between the two germline ends. The CDR3 is made up of 13 amino acids. CDR3 loop: CSVVPLPSYEQYF. CDR3 coding DNA: TGCAGCGTTGTACCACTACCCTCCTACGAGCAGTACTTC.

This clonotype was recorded a few times. The chain has TRBV10-3 and TRBJ1-1, with no clear D. Germline CDR1 reads ENHRY; CDR2 reads SYGVKD. The CDR3 length is 15 residues. The V and J ends lost 3 bases and 1 base respectively, with 12 bases between them. CDR3 in DNA: TGTGCCATCAGTGACCGCAGCGGCGGGAACACTGAAGCTTTCTTT. Protein product: CAISDRSGGNTEAFF.

The chain couples TRBV20-1 to TRBJ2-1; TRBD2 matches at 11 bases. After removal of 3 bases from V and 0 bases from J, the junction contained 7 bases not matched to a gene. This CDR3 spans 17 amino acids. Germline assignment: CDR1 DFQATT and CDR2 SNEGSKA (reference sequence). Here the CDR3 DNA reads TGCAGTGCTAGGTATAGCGGGAGGGTCAGCTCCTACAATGAGCAGTTCTTC. Protein product: CSARYSGRVSSYNEQFF.

V is TRBV7-2 and J is TRBJ2-3; 11 positions match TRBD2. V lost 5 bases to trimming and J lost 2 bases; unmatched junction nucleotides: 9. The length of the CDR3 is 17 residues. The V gene's germline CDR1 is SGHTA and CDR2 FQGNSA. This CDR3 reads CASSRFVTSGTTDTQYF. In DNA, the CDR3 is TGTGCCAGCAGCCGATTCGTGACTAGCGGGACCACAGATACGCAGTATTTT.